This record covers a single T cell receptor (beta chain). Its specificity is unknown. The sample originates from a study of T cells after yellow fever vaccination. Study-wide results and caveats: Weaker, the secondary response peaked sooner, at day 5 versus 15. Reappearing after the booster were most of the clones from primary vaccination (about 96% CD4, roughly 86% CD8).

The CDR3 extends over 16 amino acids. V lost 3 bases to trimming and J lost 7 bases; unmatched junction nucleotides: 11. The germline V gene has CDR1 SGHRS and CDR2 YFSETQ. In TCRdb, the 5' RACE reads were re-called with MiXCR into one record per CDR3 protein. The sample comprises fewer than 500,000 distinct CDR3 sequences, roughly a sixth of which are singletons, and 18% rests with the top ten. The TCR originated in a man aged 18 to 30 who received the YFV17D yellow fever vaccine. The source material was PBMCs, sampled before the yellow fever booster vaccination. This chain connects TRBV5-1 to TRBJ2-1, with 9 bases identical to TRBD2. For the CDR3, the DNA is TGCGCCAGCAGCTCGCAACTCGGACTAGCGCGGAATGAGCAGTTCTTC. Translated: CASSSQLGLARNEQFF. Using reference TRBV5-1 and TRBJ2-1 for the parts outside the CDR3, the full variable domain is KAGVTQTPRYLIKTRGQQVTLSCSPISGHRSVSWYQQTPGQGLQFLFEYFSETQRNKGNFPGRFSGRQFSNSRSEMNVSTLELGDSALYLCASSSQLGLARNEQFFGPGTRLTVL.